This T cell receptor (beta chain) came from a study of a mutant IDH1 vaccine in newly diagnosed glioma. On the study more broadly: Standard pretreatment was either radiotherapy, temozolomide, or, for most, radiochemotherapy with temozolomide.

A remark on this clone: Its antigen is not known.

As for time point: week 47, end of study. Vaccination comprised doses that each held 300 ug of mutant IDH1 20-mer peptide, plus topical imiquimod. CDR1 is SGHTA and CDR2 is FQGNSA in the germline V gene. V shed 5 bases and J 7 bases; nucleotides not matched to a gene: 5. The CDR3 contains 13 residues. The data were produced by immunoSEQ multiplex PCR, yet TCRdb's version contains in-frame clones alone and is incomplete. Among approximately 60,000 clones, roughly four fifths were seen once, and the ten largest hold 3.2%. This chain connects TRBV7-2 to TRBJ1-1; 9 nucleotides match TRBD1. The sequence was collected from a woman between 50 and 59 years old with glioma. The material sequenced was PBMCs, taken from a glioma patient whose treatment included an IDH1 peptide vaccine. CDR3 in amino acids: CASSLDRGSEAFF. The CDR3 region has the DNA TGTGCCAGCAGCCTGGACAGGGGCAGTGAAGCTTTCTTT.